The 10 T cell receptor beta chains in this list originate from one sample, sequenced in a study of Graves' ophthalmopathy and Graves' hyperthyroidism. RNA transcripts provided the template for amplifying TCR beta CDR3 regions. RT-PCR in the first round used HTBI primers; a second-round multiplex PCR followed. MiXCR, run by TCRdb on the multiplex PCR reads, gives a single entry per CDR3 protein. This sample has under 400,000 distinct CDR3 sequences; roughly a sixth occur once, and the top ten carry around an eighth. The sample taken for sequencing was peripheral blood. The receptors originated from an adult man with Graves' ophthalmopathy.

The chain joins TRBV24-1 to TRBJ1-2; D ambiguous. This CDR3 spans 12 amino acids. Germline V gene sequence: CDR1 KGHDR, CDR2 SFDVKD. Trimming removed 3 bases at V and 3 bases at J, with 4 bases between. The CDR3 nucleotides read TGTGCCACCAGTGATGGTTACTATGGCTACACCTTC. This sequence encodes CATSDGYYGYTF.

In this sample, this clonotype turned up many times. This chain links TRBV19 with TRBJ2-7; 10 positions match TRBD1. CDR1 and CDR2 (germline): LNHDA, SQIVND (reference sequence). This CDR3 is built from 17 residues. The J segment lost 2 bases and the V segment lost 6 bases, leaving 13 bases of the junction unmatched. The CDR3 nucleotides read TGTGCCAGTAGCATCCTGGGGGGACAGGGGCTCACCTACGAGCAGTACTTC. Its protein product is CASSILGGQGLTYEQYF.

This clonotype was counted many times. The genes are TRBV20-1 and TRBJ2-5, with D maybe TRBD1 (6 bases). The CDR3 runs 14 residues. From germline, CDR1 is DFQATT and CDR2 SNEGSKA (reference sequence). V lost 4 bases to trimming and J lost 5 bases, with 17 bases between them. CDR3 bases: TGCAGTGCTAAACTCGCAGGGGCTAGCGAGACCCAGTACTTC. Residues: CSAKLAGASETQYF.

This clonotype occurred many times. V is TRBV5-1 and J is TRBJ2-7, with a possible D match to TRBD2 (5 bases). The CDR3 loop spans 14 amino acids. Germline CDR1 SGHRS, CDR2 YFSETQ. Deletions cut 0 bases from V and 6 bases from J, with 13 bases between. The CDR3 DNA follows: TGCGCCAGCAGCTTGGGAGGGAGCATCCGCGAGCAGTACTTC. Translating gives CASSLGGSIREQYF.

This clonotype was counted at least ten times. CDR3 DNA sequence: TGTGCCAGCAGTCCCGGGGGAGCTAACTATGGCTACACCTTC. It encodes CASSPGGANYGYTF. The rearrangement joins TRBV28 to TRBJ1-2; maybe TRBD1 (5 bases). Germline V gives CDR1 MDHEN, CDR2 SYDVKM. V was cut by 5 bases and J by 0 bases, with 10 bases left in between. This CDR3 region has 14 residues.

This clonotype has ten or more counts. The rearrangement joins TRBV20-1 to TRBJ2-7; 7 nucleotides agree with TRBD2. Germline assignment: CDR1 DFQATT and CDR2 SNEGSKA (reference sequence). The length of the CDR3 is 15 residues. J gave up 2 bases and V 6 bases, and 13 bases lay outside the gene matches. The CDR3 DNA reads TGCAGTGCGGCGAGATCTCGCGGGGGTACCTACGAGCAGTACTTC. Its translation: CSAARSRGGTYEQYF.

On this clonotype itself: This may be a read error, as it is one base from a much larger clone. The rearrangement joins TRBV28 to TRBJ1-6; the match to TRBD1 covers 10 bases. The ends lost 8 bases at V and 10 bases at J; junction bases unmatched: 8. Germline-derived CDR1 and CDR2 are MDHEN and SYDVKM. CDR3 length: 14 amino acids. The CDR3 loop reads CASGIDRGRSPLHF. DNA for the CDR3: TGTGCCAGCGGCATTGACAGGGGGCGATCACCCCTCCACTTT. The full variable domain, rest sourced from reference TRBV28 and TRBJ1-6, is DVKVTQSSRYLVKRTGEKVFLECVQDMDHENMFWYRQDPGLGLRLIYFSYDVKMKEKGDIPEGYSVSREKKERFSLILESASTNQTSMYLCASGIDRGRSPLHFGNGTRLTVT.

This clonotype was counted ten times or more. J is TRBJ2-5 and V is TRBV5-1, with TRBD2 identical over 10 bases. V lost 5 bases to trimming and J lost 3 bases; unmatched junction nucleotides: 7. This CDR3 has 15 residues. The germline gives CDR1 SGHRS, CDR2 YFSETQ. Written as DNA, the CDR3 is TGCGCCAGCAGATCCCACGGACTAGCGGAAGAGACCCAGTACTTC. This gives the protein CASRSHGLAEETQYF.

This chain uses TRBV5-1 with TRBJ1-1, with TRBD1 identical over 7 bases. Germline CDR1 SGHRS, CDR2 YFSETQ. The CDR3 sequence is 16 residues long. V shed 2 bases and J 4 bases; nucleotides not matched to a gene: 11. CDR3 nucleotides: TGCGCCAGCAGCTTAGAGGGACAGACGGAGGGCACTGAAGCTTTCTTT. This codes for CASSLEGQTEGTEAFF.

The V call is TRBV9, the J call TRBJ2-5; weak D call: TRBD2 (7 bases). Looked up from germline, CDR1 is SGDLS and CDR2 is YYNGEE. CDR3 size: 14 residues. V lost 0 bases and J lost 9, with 15 bases in between. The DNA for the CDR3 is TGTGCCAGCAGCGTAGGGACTAGAGGGGGGGCCCAGTACTTC. Its translation is CASSVGTRGGAQYF. Combining the CDR3 with reference TRBV9 and TRBJ2-5 gives the whole variable domain DSGVTQTPKHLITATGQRVTLRCSPRSGDLSVYWYQQSLDQGLQFLIQYYNGEERAKGNILERFSAQQFPDLHSELNLSSLELGDSALYFCASSVGTRGGAQYFGPGTRLLVL.